Presented here are 25 T cell receptor beta chains from one specimen sequenced in a study of OX40 agonist ivuxolimab in advanced cancers. This table comes from immunoSEQ multiplex PCR, and its TCRdb copy is limited to in-frame clones, with some not included. This table holds 65,000 to 85,000 clones, more than 75% found once. The input for sequencing was CD4+ or CD8+ T cells sorted from blood, taken in a trial of the OX40 agonist ivuxolimab. All receptors derive from an adult with an advanced solid tumor such as melanoma, head and neck, liver or kidney cancer.

V is TRBV7-9 and J is TRBJ2-3, with a possible D match to TRBD2 (5 bases). Germline-derived CDR1 and CDR2 are SEHNR and FQNEAQ (reference sequence). CDR3 length equals 15 residues. Trimming cost V 2 bases and J 4 bases, with 13 bases left between them. In DNA, the CDR3 is TGTGCCAGCAGCTTAAGTCTAGCCGGCGCAGATACGCAGTATTTT. It encodes CASSLSLAGADTQYF.

A note on this clone: The limits of the CDR3 on the DNA are not certain, so only TCRdb's listed CDR3 is given. V usage is TRBV7-5 and J usage is TRBJ1-2; the D call TRBD1 from the table was never checked on the DNA. TRBV7-5 is an annotated pseudogene. 14 amino acids form the CDR3, both terminal residues included. CDR3 in amino acids: CARSFGQGAWGYTF.

The chain couples TRBV6-6 to TRBJ1-4; no definite D call. Trimming cost V 3 bases and J 0 bases, with 8 bases left between them. Germline V gene data show CDR1 as MNHNY and CDR2 as SVGAGI (reference sequence). The CDR3 is 15 residues long. CDR3 loop: CASSYVGTTNEKLFF. The CDR3 coding sequence is TGTGCCAGCAGTTATGTCGGAACAACTAATGAAAAACTGTTTTTT.

The chain employs TRBV27 and TRBJ1-2, with 7 positions matching TRBD1. V lost 6 bases, J lost 2 bases, and 3 bases stayed unmatched. CDR3 length: 13 residues. Germline-derived CDR1 and CDR2 are MNHEY and SMNVEV (reference sequence). The CDR3 DNA reads TGTGCCAGCAGCAAGGACAGGAACTATGGCTACACCTTC. This sequence encodes CASSKDRNYGYTF.

The V and J genes are TRBV7-6 and TRBJ2-3; 11 nucleotides align to TRBD1. Unmatched junction bases numbered 8, after V lost 6 bases and J lost 6 bases. The CDR3 runs 15 residues. Germline assignment: CDR1 SGHVS and CDR2 FNYEAQ. In DNA, the CDR3 is TGTGCCAGCAGTCCACACCGGGACAGGGGGGATACGCAGTATTTT. Translated: CASSPHRDRGDTQYF.

This rearrangement joins TRBV6-5 to TRBJ2-5, with 7 positions matching TRBD1. CDR1 and CDR2 (germline): MNHEY, SVGAGI. V dropped 5 bases and J dropped 4; count of bases not matched to a gene: 4. This CDR3 region has 13 residues. CDR3 coding DNA: TGTGCCAGCAGTAGACCAGGGGGAGAGACCCAGTACTTC. This encodes CASSRPGGETQYF.

This clone was seen a few times. The chain employs TRBV5-1 and TRBJ2-2; TRBD1 might be the D (5 bases). V lost 3 bases to trimming and J lost 3 bases, with 9 bases between them. Germline CDR1 and CDR2: SGHRS and YFSETQ. The CDR3 is made up of 14 amino acids. The CDR3 loop reads CASSSEGDTGELFF. Written as DNA, the CDR3 is TGCGCCAGCAGCTCCGAAGGGGACACCGGGGAGCTGTTTTTT.

The V call is TRBV5-1, the J call TRBJ2-7; possibly TRBD1 for D (5 bases). Germline assignment: CDR1 SGHRS and CDR2 YFSETQ. V was trimmed by 0 bases and J by 1 base, leaving 5 bases between them. The CDR3 loop spans 13 amino acids. As DNA, the CDR3 is TGCGCCAGCAGCTTGGCAGGGTCCTACGAGCAGTACTTC. Translating gives CASSLAGSYEQYF.

The CDR3 DNA follows: TGCGCCAGCAGGGGTCGGGCGGGGGGGAGTTTCACAGATACGCAGTATTTT. As protein: CASRGRAGGSFTDTQYF. The chain uses TRBV10-2 and TRBJ2-3; 9 positions agree with TRBD2. CDR1 and CDR2 from the germline V gene are WSHSY and SAAADI. V lost 6 bases to trimming and J lost 2 bases; unmatched junction nucleotides: 12. This CDR3 is built from 17 residues.

Only a few counts were recorded for this clone. The CDR3 nucleotides are TGTGCCAGCTCACCACCGTCAGGGCACTATGGCTACACCTTC. Protein: CASSPPSGHYGYTF. The J gene is TRBJ1-2, the V gene TRBV18; tentative D call: TRBD1 (5 bases). This CDR3 spans 14 amino acids. Looked up from germline, CDR1 is KGHSH and CDR2 is LQKENI. The germline V and J ends were trimmed by 0 bases and 3 bases, with 8 bases remaining between them.

The rearrangement uses TRBV18 and TRBJ1-2, with D perhaps matching TRBD1 (5 bases). CDR3 length: 13 residues. Germline V gives CDR1 KGHSH, CDR2 LQKENI. Between the trimmed V and J ends, which lost 8 bases and 8 bases, there was a span of 18 bases. DNA of the CDR3: TGTGCCAGCGAAAGGGGACCGTCTCAGGGCTACACCTTC. Amino acids: CASERGPSQGYTF.

This clone was recorded once. V is TRBV19 and J is TRBJ2-1, with 11 bases matching TRBD1. Unmatched junction bases numbered 7, after V lost 6 bases and J lost 6 bases. Germline CDR1 reads LNHDA; CDR2 reads SQIVND (reference sequence). This CDR3 is built from 15 residues. In DNA form, the CDR3 reads TGTGCCAGTAGACGCGGGACAGGGGGAATCAATGAGCAGTTCTTC. Amino acids: CASRRGTGGINEQFF.

The chain combines TRBV5-4 with TRBJ2-1; 8 nucleotides match TRBD2. J gave up 7 bases and V 4 bases, and 13 bases lay outside the gene matches. Germline V gene lookup returns CDR1 SGHNT and CDR2 YYREEE (reference sequence). CDR3 size: 16 residues. Here the CDR3 DNA reads TGTGCCAGCAGCGCCGCCAGCGGGAGATCGGGTAATGAGCAGTTCTTC. Its translation is CASSAASGRSGNEQFF.

This chain joins TRBV5-1 and TRBJ2-1; 7 bases are a match to TRBD2. V shed 0 bases and J 3 bases; nucleotides not matched to a gene: 3. This CDR3 region has 15 residues. In germline, CDR1 is SGHRS, CDR2 YFSETQ. The CDR3 bases are TGCGCCAGCAGCTTGGTGGGCGGGAGCTACAATGAGCAGTTCTTC. This sequence encodes CASSLVGGSYNEQFF.

CDR3 loop: CASSVGTGYTDTQYF. CDR3 bases: TGTGCCAGCAGCGTAGGGACAGGGTACACAGATACGCAGTATTTT. The chain carries TRBV9 and TRBJ2-3, with TRBD1 identical over 8 bases. CDR1 and CDR2 (germline): SGDLS, YYNGEE. After removal of 0 bases from V and 2 bases from J, the junction contained 2 bases not matched to a gene. The CDR3 runs 15 residues.

In this sample, this clone turned up a few times. The chain uses TRBV5-1 and TRBJ1-1; D not certain. The CDR3 is 13 residues long. In germline, CDR1 is SGHRS, CDR2 YFSETQ. V was shortened by 2 bases and J by 0 bases, with 5 bases between the two germline ends. The CDR3 DNA is TGCGCCAGCAGCTTCGACGTGAACACTGAAGCTTTCTTT. Protein product: CASSFDVNTEAFF.

The rearrangement links TRBV5-1 to TRBJ2-1; D is uncertain. V lost 0 bases and J 5 bases, leaving 12 bases between the germline ends. This CDR3 is built from 15 residues. The germline CDR1 and CDR2 sequences are SGHRS and YFSETQ. CDR3 loop: CASSLEASAHNEQFF. Written as DNA, the CDR3 is TGCGCCAGCAGCTTGGAAGCGTCAGCCCACAATGAGCAGTTCTTC.

The rearrangement uses TRBV18 and TRBJ2-3; TRBD1 matches at 8 bases. V dropped 3 bases and J dropped 6; count of bases not matched to a gene: 14. This CDR3 is 17 amino acids long. The V gene's germline CDR1 is KGHSH and CDR2 LQKENI. Here the CDR3 reads CASSPTPSRGLGDTQYF. CDR3 nucleotides: TGTGCCAGCTCACCCACCCCCTCCAGGGGGCTCGGGGATACGCAGTATTTT.

V is TRBV30 and J is TRBJ1-1, with a weak D call TRBD1 (6 bases). V dropped 3 bases and J dropped 3 bases, with 14 bases sitting between them. CDR3 length: 14 amino acids. Per the germline V gene, CDR1 is GTSNPN and CDR2 is SVGIG (reference sequence). Here the CDR3 DNA reads TGTGCCTGGAGAGAACAGGGAGCGGACACTGAAGCTTTCTTT. Its translation is CAWREQGADTEAFF.

J is TRBJ2-3 and V is TRBV7-2; TRBD1 might be the D (6 bases). The germline CDR1 and CDR2 sequences are SGHTA and FQGNSA. The CDR3 consists of 13 residues. Trimming stripped 11 bases from V and 4 bases from J, with 16 bases between. The CDR3 region is CALGATGPDTQYF. Here the CDR3 DNA reads TGTGCCCTAGGGGCGACAGGTCCAGATACGCAGTATTTT.

This chain uses TRBV19 with TRBJ2-3; D unclear. The CDR3 has 16 amino acids. Germline CDR1 LNHDA, CDR2 SQIVND (reference sequence). V lost 5 bases, J lost 1 base, and 16 bases lay in between. DNA for the CDR3: TGTGCCAGTAGTGGGTCCAGGAGTAGGGGCACAGATACGCAGTATTTT. This codes for CASSGSRSRGTDTQYF.

The chain links TRBV18 to TRBJ2-5; 7 positions match TRBD1. Trimming took 3 bases from V and 3 from J; bases not matched to a gene: 4. Germline V gene data show CDR1 as KGHSH and CDR2 as LQKENI. CDR3 length: 14 residues. The CDR3 loop is CASSPRDREETQYF. The CDR3 nucleotides are TGTGCCAGCTCACCCCGGGACAGAGAAGAGACCCAGTACTTC.

This rearrangement joins TRBV6-5 to TRBJ1-4; D perhaps matches TRBD1 (6 bases). Germline lookup yields CDR1 MNHEY and CDR2 SVGAGI. Trimming removed 5 bases at V and 1 base at J, with 11 bases between. The CDR3 spans 15 residues. The CDR3 bases are TGTGCCAGCAGTACCGACAGGAAAACTAATGAAAAACTGTTTTTT. Its protein product is CASSTDRKTNEKLFF.

The chain couples TRBV6-1 to TRBJ1-4; TRBD1 matches at 10 bases. This CDR3 has 15 amino acids. Germline lookup yields CDR1 MNHNS and CDR2 SASEGT. The J segment lost 4 bases and the V segment lost 6 bases, leaving 5 bases of the junction unmatched. In DNA, the CDR3 is TGTGCCAGCAGCCTGGGACAGGGGCTTAATGAAAAACTGTTTTTT. This gives the protein CASSLGQGLNEKLFF.

This rearrangement joins TRBV6-5 to TRBJ1-5; possible D gene TRBD1, 5 bases. The CDR3 length is 15 residues. Trimming took 4 bases from V and 11 from J, leaving 21 bases between them. The germline CDR1 and CDR2 sequences are MNHEY and SVGAGI. CDR3 protein: CASSSPSQGFSAQHF. CDR3 coding DNA: TGTGCCAGCAGTTCACCCTCTCAGGGATTCTCGGCCCAGCATTTT.